Reported below is one T cell receptor (beta chain). The V gene end was trimmed by 3 bases and the J gene end by 4 bases; junction bases not matched to a gene: 3. The CDR3 sequence is 15 residues long. Germline V gene lookup returns CDR1 SGHAT and CDR2 FQNNGV. In the original workflow: Amplification from reference gene primers served as the basis for estimated nucleated cell counts. TCRdb's copy holds only in-frame clones and misses some; the assay was immunoSEQ multiplex PCR. V and J calls and clone size are those listed in that table; D and trimming were worked out from the DNA. The sample comprises about 120,000 clones, around 87% of which are singletons, and roughly 2.2% rests with the top ten. This specimen comes from a study of blood T cell repertoires in COVID-19.

Sequences were obtained from peripheral blood. The chain uses TRBV11-2 and TRBJ2-2, with 9 bases lining up with TRBD1. The source of this sequence is a woman aged 45-65 years with acute or convalescent COVID-19. Here the CDR3 reads CASSFATGGTGELFF. Written as DNA, the CDR3 is TGTGCCAGCAGCTTTGCGACAGGGGGCACCGGGGAGCTGTTTTTT.